Here is one TCR beta chain with its context. Its cognate antigen is unknown. This entry is derived from a study of CD8+ T cells in alopecia areata. cDNA prepared by RNA extraction and subsequent reverse transcription served as the template for sequencing. Assay used: immunoSEQ multiplex PCR; TCRdb lists only in-frame clones, some missing. This sample carries more than 90,000 clones, around 64% of them seen once, and the ten largest clones take around 2.7%. V trimming: 2 bases; J trimming: 2 bases; junction bases outside the gene matches: 1. CDR3 length: 14 amino acids. From germline, CDR1 is MNHNY and CDR2 SVGAGI (reference sequence). Study results and caveats: Scalp samples also yield sequences of resident alphabeta T cells from normal skin. Scalp lesions, especially in alopecia totalis/universalis, had higher clonality than normal scalp.

The origin of this receptor is a human donor in good health. The genes are TRBV6-6 and TRBJ2-7; 9 bases are shared with TRBD2. The source material was CD4+ T cells sorted from blood. CDR3 residues: CASSYERGAYEQYF. For the CDR3, the DNA is TGTGCCAGCAGTTACGAGCGGGGGGCCTACGAGCAGTACTTC.